A single sample is the source of the 2 T cell receptor beta chains below, sequenced in a study of cytomegalovirus exposure and HLA in healthy donors. Vbeta (60) and Jbeta (13) primers were used in the PCR. Sequencing used immunoSEQ multiplex PCR; TCRdb keeps in-frame clones, though not all of them. The sample lists under 150,000 clones, approximately 80% occurring once. The material sequenced was PBMCs. Receptors originate from a man aged 50-59 years in good health and CMV-seronegative.

This clone was detected once. The rearrangement uses TRBV5-1 and TRBJ2-2; 8 bases fit TRBD1. V lost 1 base, J lost 5 bases, and 4 bases stayed unmatched. Germline CDR1 and CDR2: SGHRS and YFSETQ. CDR3 length: 15 residues. Here the CDR3 DNA reads TGCGCCAGCAGCTTGAGTCAGGGGGCAACCGGGGAGCTGTTTTTT. It specifies CASSLSQGATGELFF.

The J gene is TRBJ2-5, the V gene TRBV28; 7 bases map to TRBD2. From germline, CDR1 is MDHEN and CDR2 SYDVKM. CDR3 length: 11 residues. The V and J ends lost 11 bases and 2 bases, in that order; junction bases with no gene match: 2. The CDR3 is CAGGGQETQYF. CDR3 DNA: TGTGCCGGGGGGGGGCAAGAGACCCAGTACTTC. The entire variable domain, with the rest obtained from reference TRBV28 and TRBJ2-5, is as follows: DVKVTQSSRYLVKRTGEKVFLECVQDMDHENMFWYRQDPGLGLRLIYFSYDVKMKEKGDIPEGYSVSREKKERFSLILESASTNQTSMYLCAGGGQETQYFGPGTRLLVL.